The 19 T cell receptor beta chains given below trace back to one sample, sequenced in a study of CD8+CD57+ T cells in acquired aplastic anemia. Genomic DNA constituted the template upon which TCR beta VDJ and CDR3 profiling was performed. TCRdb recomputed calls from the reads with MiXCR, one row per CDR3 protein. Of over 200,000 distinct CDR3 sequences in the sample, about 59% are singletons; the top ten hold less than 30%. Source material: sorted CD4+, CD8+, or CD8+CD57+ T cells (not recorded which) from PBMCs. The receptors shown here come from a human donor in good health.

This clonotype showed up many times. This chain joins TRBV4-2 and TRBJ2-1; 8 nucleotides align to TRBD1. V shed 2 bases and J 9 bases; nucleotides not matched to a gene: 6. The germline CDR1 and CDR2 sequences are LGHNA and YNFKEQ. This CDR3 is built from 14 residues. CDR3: CASSQMTGAGEQFF. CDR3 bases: TGTGCCAGCAGCCAAATGACAGGGGCGGGTGAGCAGTTCTTC.

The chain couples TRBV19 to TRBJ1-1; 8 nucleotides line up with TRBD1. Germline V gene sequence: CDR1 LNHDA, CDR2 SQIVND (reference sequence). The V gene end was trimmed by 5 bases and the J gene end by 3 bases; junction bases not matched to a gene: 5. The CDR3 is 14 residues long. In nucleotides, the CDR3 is TGTGCCAGTAGTTTCACAGGGGGATACACTGAAGCTTTCTTT. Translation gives CASSFTGGYTEAFF.

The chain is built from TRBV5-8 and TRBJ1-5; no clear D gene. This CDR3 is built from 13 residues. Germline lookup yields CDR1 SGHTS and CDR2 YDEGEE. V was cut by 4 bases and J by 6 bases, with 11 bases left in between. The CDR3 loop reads CASSPDLPQPQHF. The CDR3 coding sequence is TGTGCCAGCAGCCCTGACCTGCCTCAGCCCCAGCATTTT.

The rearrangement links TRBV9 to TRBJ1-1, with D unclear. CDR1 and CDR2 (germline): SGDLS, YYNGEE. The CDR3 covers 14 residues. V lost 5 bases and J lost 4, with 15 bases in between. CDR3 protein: CASSTSGVRTEAFF. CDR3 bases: TGTGCCAGCAGTACTAGCGGGGTACGCACTGAAGCTTTCTTT.

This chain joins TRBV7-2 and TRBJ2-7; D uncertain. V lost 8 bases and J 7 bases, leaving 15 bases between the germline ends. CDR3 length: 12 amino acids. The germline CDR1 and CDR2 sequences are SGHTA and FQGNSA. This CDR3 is CASRVVGGEQYF. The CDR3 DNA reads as TGTGCCAGCCGCGTAGTGGGTGGGGAGCAGTACTTC.

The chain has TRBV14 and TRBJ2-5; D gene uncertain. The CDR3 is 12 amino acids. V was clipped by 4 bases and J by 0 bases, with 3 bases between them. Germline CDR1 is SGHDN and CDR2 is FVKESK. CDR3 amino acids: CASSRYQETQYF. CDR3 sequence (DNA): TGTGCCAGCAGCCGATACCAAGAGACCCAGTACTTC. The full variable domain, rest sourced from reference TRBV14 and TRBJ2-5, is EAGVTQFPSHSVIEKGQTVTLRCDPISGHDNLYWYRRVMGKEIKFLLHFVKESKQDESGMPNNRFLAERTGGTYSTLKVQPAELEDSGVYFCASSRYQETQYFGPGTRLLVL.

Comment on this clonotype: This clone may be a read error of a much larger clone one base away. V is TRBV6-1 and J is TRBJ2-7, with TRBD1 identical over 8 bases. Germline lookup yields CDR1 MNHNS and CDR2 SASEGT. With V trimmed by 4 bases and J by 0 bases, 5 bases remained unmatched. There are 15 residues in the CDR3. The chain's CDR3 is CASSARDRSSYEQYF. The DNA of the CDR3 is TGTGCCAGCAGTGCCCGGGACAGGAGCTCCTACGAGCAGTACTTC.

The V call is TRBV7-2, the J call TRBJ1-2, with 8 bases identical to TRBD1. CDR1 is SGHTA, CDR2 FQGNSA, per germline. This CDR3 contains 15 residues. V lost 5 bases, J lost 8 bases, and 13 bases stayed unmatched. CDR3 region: CASSRMTQGAQGYTF. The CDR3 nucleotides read TGTGCCAGCAGCCGTATGACGCAGGGGGCACAAGGCTACACCTTC. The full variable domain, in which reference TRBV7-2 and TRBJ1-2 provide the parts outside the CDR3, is GAGVSQSPSNKVTEKGKDVELRCDPISGHTALYWYRQSLGQGLEFLIYFQGNSAPDKSGLPSDRFSAERTGGSVSTLTIQRTQQEDSAVYLCASSRMTQGAQGYTFGSGTRLTVV.

CDR3 DNA: TGCAGCGCCCGCTGGGGGCAAGAGACCCAGTACTTC. Translated: CSARWGQETQYF. The chain employs TRBV29-1 and TRBJ2-5; D may correspond to TRBD1 or TRBD2 (5 bases each). The CDR3 is 12 amino acids. The V end lost 7 bases, the J end lost 2 bases, and 11 bases lay between the germline ends. Germline assignment: CDR1 SQVTM and CDR2 ANQGSEA.

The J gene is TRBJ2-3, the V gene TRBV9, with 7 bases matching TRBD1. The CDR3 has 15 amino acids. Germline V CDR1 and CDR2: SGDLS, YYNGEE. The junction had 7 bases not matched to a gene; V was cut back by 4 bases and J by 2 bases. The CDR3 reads CASSTGVTDTDTQYF. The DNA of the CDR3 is TGTGCCAGCAGCACAGGGGTTACCGACACAGATACGCAGTATTTT.

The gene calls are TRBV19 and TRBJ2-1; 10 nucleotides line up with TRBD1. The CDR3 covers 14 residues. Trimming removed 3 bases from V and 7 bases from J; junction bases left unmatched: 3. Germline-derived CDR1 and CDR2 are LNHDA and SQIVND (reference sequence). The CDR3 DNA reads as TGTGCCAGTAGTATCGGGACAGGGGTTAATGAGCAGTTCTTC. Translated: CASSIGTGVNEQFF.

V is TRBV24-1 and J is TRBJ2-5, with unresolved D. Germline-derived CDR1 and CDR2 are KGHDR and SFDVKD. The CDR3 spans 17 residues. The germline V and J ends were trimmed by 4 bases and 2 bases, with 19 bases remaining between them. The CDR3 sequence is CATSEKGIPPRQETQYF. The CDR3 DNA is TGTGCCACCAGTGAGAAGGGAATCCCTCCGCGTCAAGAGACCCAGTACTTC.

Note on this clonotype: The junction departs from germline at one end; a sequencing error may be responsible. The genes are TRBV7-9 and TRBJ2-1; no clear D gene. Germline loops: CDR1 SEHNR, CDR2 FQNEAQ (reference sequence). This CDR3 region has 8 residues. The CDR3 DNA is TGCGCCAGCAGCCAAGATTTATTC. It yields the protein CASSQDLF.

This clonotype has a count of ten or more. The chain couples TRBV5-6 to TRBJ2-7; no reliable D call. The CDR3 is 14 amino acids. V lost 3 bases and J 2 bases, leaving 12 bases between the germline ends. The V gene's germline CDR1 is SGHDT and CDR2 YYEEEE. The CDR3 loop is CASSSAGTTYEQYF. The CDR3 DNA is TGTGCCAGCAGCTCTGCAGGTACTACCTACGAGCAGTACTTC.

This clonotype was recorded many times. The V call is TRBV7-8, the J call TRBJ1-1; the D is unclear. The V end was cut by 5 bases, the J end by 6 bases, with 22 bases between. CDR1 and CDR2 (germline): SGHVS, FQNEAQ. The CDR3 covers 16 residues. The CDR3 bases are TGTGCCAGCAGCCTAAGCCGGAGCGGCCGACGCCCTGAAGCTTTCTTT. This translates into CASSLSRSGRRPEAFF. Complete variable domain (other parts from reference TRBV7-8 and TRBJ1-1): GAGVSQSPRYKVAKRGQDVALRCDPISGHVSLFWYQQALGQGPEFLTYFQNEAQLDKSGLPSDRFFAERPEGSVSTLKIQRTQQEDSAVYLCASSLSRSGRRPEAFFGQGTRLTVV.

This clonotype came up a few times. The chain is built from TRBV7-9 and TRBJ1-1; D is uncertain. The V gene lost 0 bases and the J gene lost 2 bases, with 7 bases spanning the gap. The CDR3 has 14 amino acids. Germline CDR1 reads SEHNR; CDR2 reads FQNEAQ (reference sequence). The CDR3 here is CASSLAGRNTEAFF. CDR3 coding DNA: TGTGCCAGCAGCTTAGCAGGGCGCAACACTGAAGCTTTCTTT.

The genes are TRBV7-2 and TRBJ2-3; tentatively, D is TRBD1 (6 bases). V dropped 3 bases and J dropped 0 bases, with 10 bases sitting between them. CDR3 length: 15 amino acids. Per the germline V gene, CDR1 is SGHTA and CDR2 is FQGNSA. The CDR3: CASSLGTLSTDTQYF. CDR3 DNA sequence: TGTGCCAGCAGCTTGGGGACACTGAGCACAGATACGCAGTATTTT. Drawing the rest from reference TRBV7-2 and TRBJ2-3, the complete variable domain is GAGVSQSPSNKVTEKGKDVELRCDPISGHTALYWYRQSLGQGLEFLIYFQGNSAPDKSGLPSDRFSAERTGGSVSTLTIQRTQQEDSAVYLCASSLGTLSTDTQYFGPGTRLTVL.

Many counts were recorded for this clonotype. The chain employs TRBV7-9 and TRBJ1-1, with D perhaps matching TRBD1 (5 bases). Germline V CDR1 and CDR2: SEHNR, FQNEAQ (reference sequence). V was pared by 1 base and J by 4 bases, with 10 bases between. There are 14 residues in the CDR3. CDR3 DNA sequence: TGTGCCAGCAGCTTAGGGGCGGGGGGCACTGAAGCTTTCTTT. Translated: CASSLGAGGTEAFF.

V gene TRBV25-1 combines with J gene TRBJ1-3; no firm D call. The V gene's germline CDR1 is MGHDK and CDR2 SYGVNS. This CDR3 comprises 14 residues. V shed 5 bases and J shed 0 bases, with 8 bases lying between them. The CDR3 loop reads CASSPFLSGNTIYF. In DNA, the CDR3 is TGTGCCAGCAGTCCCTTCCTCTCTGGAAACACCATATATTTT.